The 4 T cell receptor beta chains reported below all come from one sample, sequenced in a study of blood T cell repertoires in COVID-19. TCRdb's copy holds only in-frame clones and misses some; the assay was immunoSEQ multiplex PCR. The top ten clones hold 15% of a sample with approximately 62,000 clones, 70% to 90% of them seen once. Input material: peripheral blood. Receptors were obtained from a man older than 75 with acute or convalescent COVID-19.

This chain connects TRBV20-1 to TRBJ1-2; D is possibly TRBD1 (5 bases). Per germline, CDR1 DFQATT and CDR2 SNEGSKA (reference sequence). The CDR3 has 11 residues. The V end was cut by 7 bases, the J end by 8 bases, with 14 bases between. The CDR3 nucleotides are TGCAGTGGGAGGGCGGGGGGAGGCTACACCTTC. Encoded protein: CSGRAGGGYTF.

This clone has only a few counts. The chain combines TRBV2 with TRBJ1-2, with 9 positions matching TRBD1. The CDR3 runs 12 residues. Germline trimming cut 5 bases from V and 7 bases from J; bases unmatched to any gene: 2. Germline loops: CDR1 SNHLY, CDR2 FYNNEI. The CDR3 reads CASSRTGAGYTF. The DNA for the CDR3 is TGTGCCAGCAGTCGGACAGGGGCTGGCTACACCTTC.

The chain couples TRBV6-5 to TRBJ2-3; D remains unclear. This CDR3 has 13 amino acids. Germline CDR1 and CDR2: MNHEY and SVGAGI. Trimming stripped 5 bases from V and 4 bases from J, with 10 bases between. CDR3 DNA: TGTGCCAGCAGTCCGTTAAGCGCAGATACGCAGTATTTT. Its translation is CASSPLSADTQYF.

This clone was observed a handful of times. In DNA, the CDR3 is TGCAGCGTGACTGGGGGGGGTAGCACAGATACGCAGTATTTT. Amino acid sequence: CSVTGGGSTDTQYF. The gene calls are TRBV29-1 and TRBJ2-3, with 7 bases identical to TRBD2. The CDR3 totals 14 residues. V shed 6 bases, J shed 0 bases, and the junction held 6 bases outside the gene matches. Germline V gene sequence: CDR1 SQVTM, CDR2 ANQGSEA.